The T cell receptor (beta chain) under discussion was sequenced for a study of CD8 T cells in Susac syndrome. Notes on the study in general: The study's TCR sequencing and HLA analysis drew on a certain number of individuals. That number was acknowledged as relatively small.

This CDR3 has 16 residues. With V trimmed by 5 bases and J by 2 bases, 10 bases remained unmatched. Germline V gene data show CDR1 as LNHDA and CDR2 as SQIVND (reference sequence). The RNA, roughly 0.5 to 1 ug, was put through reverse transcription using random hexamers. The immunoSEQ assay covered 54 Vbeta and 13 Jbeta segments for CDR3. TCRdb passed the immunoSEQ multiplex PCR reads through MiXCR, listing each CDR3 protein once. The data contain roughly 200,000 distinct CDR3 sequences, around 93% of them singletons. Sequencing targeted TCR beta in blood CD8+ and CD4+ T cells. This clonotype was found once. What it binds is unknown.

The chain joins TRBV19 to TRBJ2-5, with TRBD2 matching over 8 bases. The clonotype originates from a human donor in good health. The sample comprised CD4+ T cells from PBMCs. The chain's CDR3 is CASSLRGGGSQETQYF. CDR3 bases: TGTGCCAGTAGTCTTCGGGGGGGAGGGAGTCAAGAGACCCAGTACTTC.